This is a list of T cell receptor beta chains from one sample in a study of CD8 T cells in ankylosing spondylitis. One entry per CDR3 protein, called by TCRdb with MiXCR from the 5' RACE reads. This sample has under 950,000 distinct CDR3 sequences; roughly 19% occur once, and the top ten carry about 20%. The material sequenced was blood, either unsorted or a sorted T cell fraction (not recorded which). The receptors were gathered from a male donor with ankylosing spondylitis. Each CDR3 is given with its conserved first and last residue. D genes are given only for firm matches. A row's size may be missing; if present it is once, few, many or a size class.

length | D | J | size | V | DNA | CDR3
15 | . | TRBJ1-5 | . | TRBV7-2 | TGTGCCAGCAGCTTAGAGGTCATGGGCGGTCAGCCCCAGCATTTT | CASSLEVMGGQPQHF
14 | TRBD1 | TRBJ2-4 | few | TRBV29-1 | TGCAGCGTTGAGACAGGGGTAGCCAAAAACATTCAGTACTTC | CSVETGVAKNIQYF
14 | TRBD1 | TRBJ1-4 | . | TRBV2 | TGTGCCAGCAGTGCAGGGGGCCTAGAGGAAAAACTGTTTTTT | CASSAGGLEEKLFF
13 | . | TRBJ2-1 | . | TRBV5-6 | TGTGCCAGCAGCTTGGCGTTTTGGGATGAGCAGTTCTTC | CASSLAFWDEQFF
14 | TRBD2 | TRBJ2-7 | . | TRBV28 | TGTGCCAGCAGCACGGGGACTAGCGTGAACGAGCAGTACTTC | CASSTGTSVNEQYF
14 | . | TRBJ2-7 | few | TRBV28 | TGTGCCAGCTCAGCGACAGGAATGGCCTACGAGCAGTACTTC | CASSATGMAYEQYF
15 | . | TRBJ1-6 | many | TRBV12-3/TRBV12-4 | TGTGCCAGCAGTTTCAGGGGCTCCTATAATTCACCCCTCCACTTT | CASSFRGSYNSPLHF
14 | . | TRBJ1-2 | . | TRBV6-5 | TGTGCCAGCAGTTACGGGGGCAGGGACTATGGCTACACCTTC | CASSYGGRDYGYTF
14 | TRBD2 | TRBJ2-5 | few | TRBV6-2/TRBV6-3 | TGTGCCAGCAGACAACTAGCGGGAGGAGAGACCCAGTACTTC | CASRQLAGGETQYF
16 | TRBD1 | TRBJ2-3 | . | TRBV5-7 | TGTGCCAGCAGCTTGGCCGCTAGGGGGCGCACAGATACGCAGTATTTT | CASSLAARGRTDTQYF
14 | TRBD1 | TRBJ1-1 | . | TRBV12-3/TRBV12-4 | TGTGCCAGCAGCCCGACAGGGTTTAACACTGAAGCTTTCTTT | CASSPTGFNTEAFF
15 | . | TRBJ1-6 | once | TRBV18 | TGTGCCAGCTCGAACGGACAGCACTATAATTCACCCCTCCACTTT | CASSNGQHYNSPLHF
17 | . | TRBJ1-1 | many | TRBV6-1 | TGTGCCAGCAGAATGACTTCTGGGGGCTACATGAACACTGAAGCTTTCTTT | CASRMTSGGYMNTEAFF
16 | TRBD2 | TRBJ2-1 | few | TRBV20-1 | TGCAGTGCTAGAGATGCAAGAGCGGGGGGCTACAATGAGCAGTTCTTC | CSARDARAGGYNEQFF
16 | . | TRBJ2-1 | . | TRBV7-2 | TGTGCCAGCAGCTATCGATTGGGCGGGGTATACAATGAGCAGTTCTTC | CASSYRLGGVYNEQFF
14 | TRBD1 | TRBJ2-4 | few | TRBV12-3/TRBV12-4 | TGTGCCAGCAGTTTACGGGGGAGGGGACAGGGAGAGCACTTC | CASSLRGRGQGEHF
18 | . | TRBJ2-7 | few | TRBV7-2 | TGTGCCAGCAGCTTAGCGCCACTGTACGGGGACTGGGCGTACGAGCAGTACTTC | CASSLAPLYGDWAYEQYF
18 | TRBD1 | TRBJ1-1 | . | TRBV6-1 | TGTGCCAGCACCGCTACGGGGACAGGGCCTTTTATGAACACTGAAGCTTTCTTT | CASTATGTGPFMNTEAFF
13 | . | TRBJ2-3 | few | TRBV20-1 | TGCAGTGCTAGTTCTCCAACTACAGATACGCAGTATTTT | CSASSPTTDTQYF
11 | . | TRBJ1-2 | . | TRBV30 | TGTGCCTGGGACTGGGAGAATGGCTACACCTTC | CAWDWENGYTF
16 | TRBD2 | TRBJ2-3 | many | TRBV14 | TGTGCCAGCAGCCAAGATATAGCGGGGGGCACAGATACGCAGTATTTT | CASSQDIAGGTDTQYF
15 | . | TRBJ2-5 | . | TRBV10-3 | TGTGCCATCAGTGAGAAGCCTCTGACCCAAGAGACCCAGTACTTC | CAISEKPLTQETQYF
14 | . | TRBJ2-5 | many | TRBV12-3/TRBV12-4 | TGTGCCAGCAGTTTTAAGAAGGGGAAGGAGACCCAGTACTTC | CASSFKKGKETQYF
17 | TRBD2 | TRBJ2-4 | . | TRBV4-2 | TGTGCCAGCAGCCAAGACCGCAGCGGGGGGCCCGTAAACATTCAGTACTTC | CASSQDRSGGPVNIQYF
15 | TRBD1 | TRBJ2-7 | . | TRBV14 | TGTGCCAGCAGCCAAGAAAGCGACAGGGGCTACGAGCAGTACTTC | CASSQESDRGYEQYF
12 | TRBD2 | TRBJ2-7 | . | TRBV30 | TGTGCCATAAGCGGGGGATCCTACGAGCAGTACTTC | CAISGGSYEQYF
12 | . | TRBJ2-7 | . | TRBV5-6 | TGTGCCAGCAGCTTGGTAGGGGCCGAGTGGTACTTC | CASSLVGAEWYF
13 | . | TRBJ1-1 | . | TRBV7-9 | TGTGCCAGCAGCTTAGAATCTGGGTCCGAAGCTTTCTTT | CASSLESGSEAFF
15 | TRBD1 | TRBJ2-1 | few | TRBV20-1 | TGCAGTGCTAAGGGCGGCGAGACAGGGTACAATGAGCAGTTCTTC | CSAKGGETGYNEQFF
11 | . | TRBJ2-7 | few | TRBV10-2 | TGCGCCAGCAGTGATTTCCACGAGCAGTACTTC | CASSDFHEQYF
13 | . | TRBJ1-1 | many | TRBV5-1 | TGCGCCAGCAGAAGGCCGGAAAACACTGAAGCTTTCTTT | CASRRPENTEAFF
13 | . | TRBJ1-5 | few | TRBV6-1 | TGTGCCAGCAGCGCGAACAAGAATCAGCCCCAGCATTTT | CASSANKNQPQHF
12 | . | TRBJ2-1 | . | TRBV20-1 | TGCAGTGCTAGAGCGGAGGGTCATGAGCAGTTCTTC | CSARAEGHEQFF
17 | TRBD2 | TRBJ2-4 | once | TRBV5-8 | TGTGCCAGCAGCTTTTACAGCGGGAGGGCCGGGGAAAACATTCAGTACTTC | CASSFYSGRAGENIQYF
15 | . | TRBJ2-5 | few | TRBV18 | TGTGCCAGCTCACTCTCGATTGGGGTTACGGAGACCCAGTACTTC | CASSLSIGVTETQYF
13 | . | TRBJ1-5 | few | TRBV6-1 | TGTGCCAGCAGTGTTGTGGCGCGTCAGCCCCAGCATTTT | CASSVVARQPQHF
14 | . | TRBJ2-1 | few | TRBV4-1 | TGCGCCAGCAGCCAACTTAGCGTGGGCAATGAGCAGTTCTTC | CASSQLSVGNEQFF